The clone carrying this T cell receptor (beta chain) has more than one count but fewer than ten. What it recognizes is unknown. The data are from a study of T-cell reconstitution after alpha-beta-depleted transplantation in children. Study results and limitations: Newly produced T cells mostly accounted for T-cell counts and diversity one year post-transplant. Day-60 TCRbeta diversity that was high in some patients was derived from surviving recipient T cells and thymic progenitors. At around two months after transplant, the alpha-beta T cells were reportedly derived from several hundred expanded clones that came from non-depleted graft cells.

Unique molecular identifiers were used to barcode this TCRbeta library. TCRdb ran MiXCR on the PCR reads and lists one entry per CDR3 protein. There are about 460,000 distinct CDR3 sequences in the sample; roughly 11% occur only once, and 12% to 15% lies in the top ten. Germline lookup yields CDR1 SQVTM and CDR2 ANQGSEA. CDR3 length equals 14 residues. V lost 4 bases, J lost 5 bases, and 8 bases stayed unmatched. The receptor's source is a female patient aged 2-10 years who had a stem cell transplant for aplastic anemia, so the T cells may come from the graft donor. The V call is TRBV29-1, the J call TRBJ2-3; 8 positions match TRBD2. The sample here was PBMCs, mostly from graft donor cells, taken 180 days after TCRalphabeta/CD19-depleted stem cell transplant. The CDR3 here is CSVGQAGVQDTQYF. CDR3 DNA sequence: TGCAGCGTTGGTCAAGCGGGAGTACAAGATACGCAGTATTTT.